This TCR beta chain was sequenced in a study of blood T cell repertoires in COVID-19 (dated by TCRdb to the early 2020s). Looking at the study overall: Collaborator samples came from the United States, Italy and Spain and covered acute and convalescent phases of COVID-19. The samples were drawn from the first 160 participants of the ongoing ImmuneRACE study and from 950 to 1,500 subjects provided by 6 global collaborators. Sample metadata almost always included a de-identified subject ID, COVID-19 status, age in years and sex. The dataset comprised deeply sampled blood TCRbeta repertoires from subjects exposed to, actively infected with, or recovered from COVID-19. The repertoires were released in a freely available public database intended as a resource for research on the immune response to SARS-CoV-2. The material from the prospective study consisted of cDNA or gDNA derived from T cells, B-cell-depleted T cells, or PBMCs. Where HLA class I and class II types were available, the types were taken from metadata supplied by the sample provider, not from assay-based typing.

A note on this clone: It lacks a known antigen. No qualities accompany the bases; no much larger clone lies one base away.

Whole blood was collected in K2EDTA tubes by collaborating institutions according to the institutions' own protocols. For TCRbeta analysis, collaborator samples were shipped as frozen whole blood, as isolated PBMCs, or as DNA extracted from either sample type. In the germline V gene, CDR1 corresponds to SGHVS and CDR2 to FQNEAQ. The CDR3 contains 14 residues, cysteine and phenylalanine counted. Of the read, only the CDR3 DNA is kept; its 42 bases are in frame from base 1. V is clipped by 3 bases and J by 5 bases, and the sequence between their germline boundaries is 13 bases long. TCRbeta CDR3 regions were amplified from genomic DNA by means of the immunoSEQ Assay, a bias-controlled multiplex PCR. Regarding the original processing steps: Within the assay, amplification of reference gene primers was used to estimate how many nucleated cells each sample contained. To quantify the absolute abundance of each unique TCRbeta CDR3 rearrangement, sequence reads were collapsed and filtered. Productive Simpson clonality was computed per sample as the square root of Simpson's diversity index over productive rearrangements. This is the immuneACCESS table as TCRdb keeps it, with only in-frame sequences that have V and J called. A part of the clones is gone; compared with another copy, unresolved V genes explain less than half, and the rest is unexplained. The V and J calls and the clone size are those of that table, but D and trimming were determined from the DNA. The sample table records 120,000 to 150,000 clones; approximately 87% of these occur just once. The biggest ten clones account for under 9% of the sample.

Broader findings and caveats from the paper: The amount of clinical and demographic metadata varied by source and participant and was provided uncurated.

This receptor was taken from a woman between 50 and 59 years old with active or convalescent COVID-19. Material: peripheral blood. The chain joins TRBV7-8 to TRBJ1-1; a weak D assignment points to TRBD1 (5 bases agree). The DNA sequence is TGTGCCAGCAGCTTCCTGCAGGGTGGAACTGAAGCTTTCTTT. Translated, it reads CASSFLQGGTEAFF.